The rows below give T cell receptor beta chains drawn from one sample of a study of blood T cell repertoires in COVID-19. This table comes from immunoSEQ multiplex PCR, and its TCRdb copy is limited to in-frame clones, with some not included. The table has about 24,000 clones, about 91% seen once. The sample consisted of peripheral blood. The origin of the receptors is a human donor in a cohort sampled during active COVID-19. The CDR3 runs from the conserved cysteine through the conserved F or W. D genes are given only for firm matches. Size values are once, few and many counts, or a class for expanded clones, and some rows have none.

V	D	size	J	DNA	CDR3
TRBV7-2	-	-	TRBJ2-4	TGTGCCAGCAGCCTTGGGGAGGCCAAAAACATTCAGTACTTC	CASSLGEAKNIQYF
TRBV7-6	-	-	TRBJ1-1	TGTGCCAGCAGCCCGAGGCTGGGTAGTGAAGCTTTCTTT	CASSPRLGSEAFF
TRBV27	-	few	TRBJ2-5	TGTGCCAGCGCCGCCGGGGGTTCCATAGGAGAGACCCAGTACTTC	CASAAGGSIGETQYF
TRBV9	-	-	TRBJ2-3	TGTGCCAGCAGCGTGGCCTCAGATACGCAGTATTTT	CASSVASDTQYF
TRBV4-2	-	-	TRBJ2-7	TGTGCCAGCAGCCAAGGACAGTTCTCCTACGAGCAGTACTTC	CASSQGQFSYEQYF
TRBV6-5	-	-	TRBJ2-7	TGTGCCAGCGTTTCGCCGGGTACCTACGAGCAGTACTTC	CASVSPGTYEQYF
TRBV29-1	-	-	TRBJ2-7	TGCAGCGTTGAAGTTTGGGCGAATCGGGAGCAGTACTTC	CSVEVWANREQYF
TRBV7-9	-	-	TRBJ1-2	TGTGCCAGCAGCTTAGGACAGCTTGAAGGTGGCTACACCTTC	CASSLGQLEGGYTF
TRBV7-2	-	-	TRBJ1-2	TGTGCCAGCAGCCCAAGCGTAGAGGGTAGGGGCTACACCTTC	CASSPSVEGRGYTF
TRBV9	-	-	TRBJ2-7	TGTGCCAGCAGCGTAGAGGCAGCGGGCTCCTACGAGCAGTACTTC	CASSVEAAGSYEQYF
TRBV7-2	-	-	TRBJ2-3	TGTGCCAGCAGCTTTAGCCAGAGCACAGATACGCAGTATTTT	CASSFSQSTDTQYF
TRBV7-2	TRBD1	few	TRBJ1-2	TGTGCCAGCAGCTTAGTTGTCGGAGACAGGGGCGATGGCTACACCTTC	CASSLVVGDRGDGYTF
TRBV6-5	TRBD2	-	TRBJ2-7	TGTGCCAGCAGGAAACGGGAGGACTCCTACGAGCAGTACTTC	CASRKREDSYEQYF
TRBV19	TRBD1	-	TRBJ2-5	TGTGCCAGTAGTCGACAGGGGCGGGAGACCCAGTACTTC	CASSRQGRETQYF
TRBV6-5	-	-	TRBJ1-6	TGTGCCAGCAGTTATCAGGGGACCAATTCACCCCTCCACTTT	CASSYQGTNSPLHF
TRBV5-1	-	-	TRBJ1-6	TGCGCCAGCAGGCAGGACAGAAATTCACCCCTCCACTTT	CASRQDRNSPLHF
TRBV6-2/TRBV6-3	-	-	TRBJ2-7	TGTGCCAGCAGCACCAGGGCAGACGAGCAGTACTTC	CASSTRADEQYF
TRBV27	TRBD1	-	TRBJ1-6	TGTGCCAGCAGCGTAGACAGGGACGGTTCACCCCTCCACTTT	CASSVDRDGSPLHF
TRBV5-6	-	-	TRBJ1-6	TGTGCCAGCAGCCCTAGCGGAACAGGGTATGGGAATTCACCCCTCCACTTT	CASSPSGTGYGNSPLHF
TRBV18	TRBD2	few	TRBJ2-3	TGTGCCAGCCCCATGAGCGGGGGGGCCGTTATGGCAGATACGCAGTATTTT	CASPMSGGAVMADTQYF
TRBV18	TRBD2	-	TRBJ2-1	TGTGCCAGCTCACCACGGGGGGTTGGGACTAGGGACAATGAGCAGTTCTTC	CASSPRGVGTRDNEQFF
TRBV3-1/TRBV3-2	TRBD1	-	TRBJ1-5	TGTGCCAGCAGCTCGGGACAGGGGCAGCCCCAGCATTTT	CASSSGQGQPQHF
TRBV12-3/TRBV12-4	-	-	TRBJ1-5	TGTGCCACCAAACAGGGAAGACAGCCCCAGCATTTT	CATKQGRQPQHF
TRBV9	-	-	TRBJ2-2	TGTGCCAGCAGCCCCGGTCAGGGGCCGAACACCGGGGAGCTGTTTTTT	CASSPGQGPNTGELFF
TRBV5-6	-	-	TRBJ1-4	TGTGCCACCCAGGGGTATAGGAGTGAAAAACTGTTTTTT	CATQGYRSEKLFF
TRBV30	-	few	TRBJ1-5	TGTGCCTGGAGTGTGCAGGGAAAAAGGCCCCAGCATTTT	CAWSVQGKRPQHF
TRBV7-9	-	-	TRBJ2-1	TGTGCCAGCAGCCACACCGGGGGAAACAATGAGCAGTTCTTC	CASSHTGGNNEQFF
TRBV5-1	TRBD2	-	TRBJ2-2	TGCGCCAGCAGCTTGCGGGAGGAAAACACCGGGGAGCTGTTTTTT	CASSLREENTGELFF
TRBV11-2	-	-	TRBJ2-1	TGTGCCAGCAGTGTGAGCGGGTTATCCTACAATGAGCAGTTCTTC	CASSVSGLSYNEQFF
TRBV19	-	-	TRBJ1-6	TGTGCCAGTAGTATAGTCGCAGGGAACAATTCACCCCTCCACTTT	CASSIVAGNNSPLHF
TRBV29-1	TRBD2	-	TRBJ2-7	TGCCTACAGCGGTTACTAGCGGTTTTCTACGAGCAGTACTTC	CLQRLLAVFYEQYF
TRBV7-3	TRBD2	-	TRBJ2-4	TGTGCCAGCAGCTTAGGGACTAGTGCCAAAAACATTCAGTACTTC	CASSLGTSAKNIQYF
TRBV11-1	-	-	TRBJ2-7	TGTGCCAGCAGCTTAGGGGGAGTCAGCTCCTACGAGCAGTACTTC	CASSLGGVSSYEQYF
TRBV7-2	TRBD1	-	TRBJ2-7	TGTGCCAGCAGGGACAGGGGGCGAGACGAGCAGTACTTC	CASRDRGRDEQYF
TRBV7-2	TRBD1	-	TRBJ1-1	TGTGCCAGCAGCTCGTTGGGACAGGATATGAACACTGAAGCTTTCTTT	CASSSLGQDMNTEAFF
TRBV24-1	-	-	TRBJ2-1	TGTGCCACCAGTGATACCCGCCGAACAGGCCGTGGGGATGAGCAGTTCTTC	CATSDTRRTGRGDEQFF
TRBV3-1/TRBV3-2	-	-	TRBJ1-2	TGTGCCAGCAGCCAAGATTCTAAGGGACACTTAAACTATGGCTACACCTTC	CASSQDSKGHLNYGYTF
TRBV7-8	TRBD1	-	TRBJ2-5	TGTGCCAGCAGCGTGGGACAGGGAGAGACCCAGTACTTC	CASSVGQGETQYF
TRBV18	TRBD1	once	TRBJ1-2	TGTGCCAGCTCACCCATGGACAGGGGCTATGGCTACACCTTC	CASSPMDRGYGYTF